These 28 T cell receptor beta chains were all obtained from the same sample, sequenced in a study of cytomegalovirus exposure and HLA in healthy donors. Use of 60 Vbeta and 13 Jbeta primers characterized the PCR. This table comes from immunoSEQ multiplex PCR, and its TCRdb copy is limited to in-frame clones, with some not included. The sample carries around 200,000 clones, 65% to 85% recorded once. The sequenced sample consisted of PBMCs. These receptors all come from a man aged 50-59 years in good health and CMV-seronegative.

CDR3 protein: CASSGRGQNYGYTF. CDR3 sequence (DNA): TGTGCCAGCAGTGGTAGGGGACAGAACTATGGCTACACCTTC. The chain is built from TRBV6-1 and TRBJ1-2; 7 bases fit TRBD1. Germline assignment: CDR1 MNHNS and CDR2 SASEGT. The CDR3 contains 14 residues. After removal of 4 bases from V and 2 bases from J, the junction contained 4 bases not matched to a gene.

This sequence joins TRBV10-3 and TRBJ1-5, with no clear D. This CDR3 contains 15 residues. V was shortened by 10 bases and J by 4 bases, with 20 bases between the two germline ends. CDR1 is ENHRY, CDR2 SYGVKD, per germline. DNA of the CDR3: TGTGCCACCGGGGAGGTCGACCCTTGGAATCAGCCCCAGCATTTT. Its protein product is CATGEVDPWNQPQHF.

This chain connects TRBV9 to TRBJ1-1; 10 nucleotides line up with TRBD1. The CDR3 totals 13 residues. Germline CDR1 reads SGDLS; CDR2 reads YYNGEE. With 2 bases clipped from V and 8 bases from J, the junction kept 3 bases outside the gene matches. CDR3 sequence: CASSVGTGEEAFF. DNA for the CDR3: TGTGCCAGCAGCGTGGGGACAGGGGAAGAAGCTTTCTTT.

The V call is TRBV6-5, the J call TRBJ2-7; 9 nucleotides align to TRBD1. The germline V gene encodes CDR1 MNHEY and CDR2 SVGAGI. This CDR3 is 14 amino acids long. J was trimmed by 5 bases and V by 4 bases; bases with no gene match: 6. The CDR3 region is CASSWGTGQHEQYF. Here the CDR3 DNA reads TGTGCCAGCAGTTGGGGGACAGGGCAGCACGAGCAGTACTTC.

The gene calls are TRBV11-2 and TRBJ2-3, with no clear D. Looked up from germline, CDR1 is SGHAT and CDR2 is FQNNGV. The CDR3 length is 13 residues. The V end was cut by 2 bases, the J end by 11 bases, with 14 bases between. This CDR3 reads CASSLSSLTGQYF. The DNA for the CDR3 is TGTGCCAGCAGCTTAAGTTCCCTAACGGGGCAGTATTTT.

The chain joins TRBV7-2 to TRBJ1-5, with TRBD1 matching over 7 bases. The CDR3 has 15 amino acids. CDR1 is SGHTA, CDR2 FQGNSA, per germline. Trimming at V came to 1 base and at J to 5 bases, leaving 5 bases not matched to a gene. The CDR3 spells CASSLVGTADQPQHF. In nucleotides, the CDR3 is TGTGCCAGCAGCTTAGTCGGGACAGCGGATCAGCCCCAGCATTTT.

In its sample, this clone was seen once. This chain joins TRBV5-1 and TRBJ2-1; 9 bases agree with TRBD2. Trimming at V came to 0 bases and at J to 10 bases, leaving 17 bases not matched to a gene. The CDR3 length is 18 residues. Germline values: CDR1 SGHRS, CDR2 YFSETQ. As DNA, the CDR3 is TGCGCCAGCAGCTTGGGCGGTAGATGGCGGGGGGGCCCCGGAGAGCAGTTCTTC. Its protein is CASSLGGRWRGGPGEQFF.

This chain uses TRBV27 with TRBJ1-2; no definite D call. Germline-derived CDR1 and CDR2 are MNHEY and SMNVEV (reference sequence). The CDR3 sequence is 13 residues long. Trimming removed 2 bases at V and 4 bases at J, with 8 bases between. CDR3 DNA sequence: TGTGCCAGCAGTTTAGGAGGAACCTATGGCTACACCTTC. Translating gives CASSLGGTYGYTF.

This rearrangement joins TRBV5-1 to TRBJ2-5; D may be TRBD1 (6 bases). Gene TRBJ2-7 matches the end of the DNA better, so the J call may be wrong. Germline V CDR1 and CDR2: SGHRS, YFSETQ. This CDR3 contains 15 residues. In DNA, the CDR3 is TGCGCCAGCAGCTTGGGGGCAGGGGTCCCCTACGAGCAGTACTTC. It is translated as CASSLGAGVPYEQYF.

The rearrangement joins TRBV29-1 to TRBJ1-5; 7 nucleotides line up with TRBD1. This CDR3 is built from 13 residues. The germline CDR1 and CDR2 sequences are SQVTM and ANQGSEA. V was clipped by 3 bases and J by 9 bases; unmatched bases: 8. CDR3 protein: CSVEVGGQGPQHF. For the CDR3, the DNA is TGCAGCGTTGAGGTAGGGGGCCAAGGGCCCCAGCATTTT.

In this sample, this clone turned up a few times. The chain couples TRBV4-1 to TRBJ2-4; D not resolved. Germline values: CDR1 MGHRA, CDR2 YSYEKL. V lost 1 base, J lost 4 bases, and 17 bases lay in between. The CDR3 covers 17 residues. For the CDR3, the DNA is TGCGCCAGCAGCCAAGGGGCAGAGCATCTCATGAAAAACATTCAGTACTTC. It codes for CASSQGAEHLMKNIQYF.

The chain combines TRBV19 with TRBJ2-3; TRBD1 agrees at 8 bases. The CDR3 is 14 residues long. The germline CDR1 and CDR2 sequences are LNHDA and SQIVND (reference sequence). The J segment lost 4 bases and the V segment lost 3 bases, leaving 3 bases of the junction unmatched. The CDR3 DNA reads TGTGCCAGTAGTATCCAGGGGGCGGCAGATACGCAGTATTTT. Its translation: CASSIQGAADTQYF.

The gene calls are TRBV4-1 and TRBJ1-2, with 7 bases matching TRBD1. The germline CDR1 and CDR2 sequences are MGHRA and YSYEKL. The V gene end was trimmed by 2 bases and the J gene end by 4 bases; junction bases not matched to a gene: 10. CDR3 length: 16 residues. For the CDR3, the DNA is TGCGCCAGCAGCCAACCATACAGGGGAGGTAGCTATGGCTACACCTTC. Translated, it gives CASSQPYRGGSYGYTF.

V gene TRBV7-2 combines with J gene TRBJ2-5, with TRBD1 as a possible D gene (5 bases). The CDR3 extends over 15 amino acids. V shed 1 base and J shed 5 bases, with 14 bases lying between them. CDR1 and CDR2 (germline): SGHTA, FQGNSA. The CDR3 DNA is TGTGCCAGCAGCTTAGATCTAACGAAGGGGGAGACCCAGTACTTC. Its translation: CASSLDLTKGETQYF. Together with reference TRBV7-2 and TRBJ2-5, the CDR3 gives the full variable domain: GAGVSQSPSNKVTEKGKDVELRCDPISGHTALYWYRQSLGQGLEFLIYFQGNSAPDKSGLPSDRFSAERTGGSVSTLTIQRTQQEDSAVYLCASSLDLTKGETQYFGPGTRLLVL.

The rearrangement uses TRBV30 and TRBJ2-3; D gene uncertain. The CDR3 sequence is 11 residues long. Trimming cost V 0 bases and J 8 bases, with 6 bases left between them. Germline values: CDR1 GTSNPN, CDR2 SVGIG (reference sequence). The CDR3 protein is CAWSVLGTQYF. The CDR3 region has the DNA TGTGCCTGGAGTGTGCTCGGTACGCAGTATTTT. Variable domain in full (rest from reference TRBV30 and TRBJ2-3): SQTIHQWPATLVQPVGSPLSLECTVEGTSNPNLYWYRQAAGRGLQLLFYSVGIGQISSEVPQNLSASRPQDRQFILSSKKLLLSDSGFYLCAWSVLGTQYFGPGTRLTVL.

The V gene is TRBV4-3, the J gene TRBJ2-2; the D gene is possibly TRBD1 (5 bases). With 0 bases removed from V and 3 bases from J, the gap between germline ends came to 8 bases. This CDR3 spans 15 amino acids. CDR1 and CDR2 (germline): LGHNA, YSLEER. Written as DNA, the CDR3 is TGCGCCAGCAGCCAAGAGGCAGGGTACACCGGGGAGCTGTTTTTT. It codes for CASSQEAGYTGELFF.

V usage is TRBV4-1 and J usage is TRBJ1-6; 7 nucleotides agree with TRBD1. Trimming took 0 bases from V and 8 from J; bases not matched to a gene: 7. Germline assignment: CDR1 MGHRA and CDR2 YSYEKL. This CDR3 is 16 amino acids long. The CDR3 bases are TGCGCCAGCAGCCAAGATTTAGGGGGCGCTTATTCACCCCTCCACTTT. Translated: CASSQDLGGAYSPLHF.

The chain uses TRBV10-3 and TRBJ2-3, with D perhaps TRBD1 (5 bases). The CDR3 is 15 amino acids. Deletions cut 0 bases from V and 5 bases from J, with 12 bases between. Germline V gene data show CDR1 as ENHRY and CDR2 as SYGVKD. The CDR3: CAISESKGSIDTQYF. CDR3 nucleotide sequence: TGTGCCATCAGTGAGTCGAAGGGGTCCATAGATACGCAGTATTTT.

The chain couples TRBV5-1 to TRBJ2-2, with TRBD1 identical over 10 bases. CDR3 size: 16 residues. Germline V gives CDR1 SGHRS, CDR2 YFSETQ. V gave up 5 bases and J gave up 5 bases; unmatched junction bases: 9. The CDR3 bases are TGCGCCAGCAGGCTTCCGGGACAGGGGACGACCGGGGAGCTGTTTTTT. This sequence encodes CASRLPGQGTTGELFF.

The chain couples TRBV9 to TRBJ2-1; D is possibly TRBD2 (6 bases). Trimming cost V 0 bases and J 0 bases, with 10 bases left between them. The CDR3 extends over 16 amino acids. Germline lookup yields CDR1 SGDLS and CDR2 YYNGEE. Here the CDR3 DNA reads TGTGCCAGCAGCGTAGGTGGGGGGAGCTCCTACAATGAGCAGTTCTTC. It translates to CASSVGGGSSYNEQFF.

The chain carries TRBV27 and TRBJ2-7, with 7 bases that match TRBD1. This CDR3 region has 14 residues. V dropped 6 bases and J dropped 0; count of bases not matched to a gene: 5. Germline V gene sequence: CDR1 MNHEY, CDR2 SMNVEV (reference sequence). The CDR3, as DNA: TGTGCCAGCAGATCGGGACAGAGCTCCTACGAGCAGTACTTC. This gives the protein CASRSGQSSYEQYF.

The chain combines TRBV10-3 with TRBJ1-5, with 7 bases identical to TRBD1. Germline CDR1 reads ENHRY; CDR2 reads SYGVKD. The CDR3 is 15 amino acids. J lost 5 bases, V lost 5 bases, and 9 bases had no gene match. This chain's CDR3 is CAISSSLQGYQPQHF. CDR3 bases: TGTGCCATCAGTTCTAGCTTACAGGGGTATCAGCCCCAGCATTTT.

For the CDR3, the DNA is TGTGCCAGCAGCCCCTTAATTAGGACAGGGGGCTTGGCTAATGAAAAACTGTTTTTT. Protein sequence: CASSPLIRTGGLANEKLFF. The chain is built from TRBV12-1 and TRBJ1-4; TRBD1, as called in the table, went unchecked against the DNA. TRBV12-1 is reported as a pseudogene. The CDR3 extends over 19 amino acids.

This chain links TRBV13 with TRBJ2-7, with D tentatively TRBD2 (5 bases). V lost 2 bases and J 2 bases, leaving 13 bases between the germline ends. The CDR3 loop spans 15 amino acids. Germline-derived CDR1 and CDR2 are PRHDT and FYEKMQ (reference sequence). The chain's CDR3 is CASSLLAEGPYEQYF. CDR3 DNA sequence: TGTGCCAGCAGCTTATTGGCAGAGGGCCCCTACGAGCAGTACTTC.

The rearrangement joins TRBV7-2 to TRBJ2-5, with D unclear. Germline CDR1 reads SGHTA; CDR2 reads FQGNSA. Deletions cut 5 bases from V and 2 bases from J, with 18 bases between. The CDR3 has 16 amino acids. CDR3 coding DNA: TGTGCCAGCAGCCTAGTCGGAGTCCAGAATCAAGAGACCCAGTACTTC. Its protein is CASSLVGVQNQETQYF.

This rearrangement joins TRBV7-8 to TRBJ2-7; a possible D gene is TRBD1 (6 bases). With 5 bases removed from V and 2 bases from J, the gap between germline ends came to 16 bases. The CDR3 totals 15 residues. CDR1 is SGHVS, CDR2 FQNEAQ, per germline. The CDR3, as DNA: TGTGCCAGCAGCCCCAACCCAGGGGCGGCCTACGAGCAGTACTTC. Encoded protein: CASSPNPGAAYEQYF.

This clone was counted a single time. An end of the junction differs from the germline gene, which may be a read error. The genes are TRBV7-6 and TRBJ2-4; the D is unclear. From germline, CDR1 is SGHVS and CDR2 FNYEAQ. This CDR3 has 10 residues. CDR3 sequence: CASSPRIWLF. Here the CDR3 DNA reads TGTGCCAGCAGCCCGAGGATATGGCTCTTC.

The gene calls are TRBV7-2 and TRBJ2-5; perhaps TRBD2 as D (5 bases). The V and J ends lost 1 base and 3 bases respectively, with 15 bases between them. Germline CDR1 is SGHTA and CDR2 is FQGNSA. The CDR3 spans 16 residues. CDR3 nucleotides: TGTGCCAGCAGCTTAGGATCGGGCGGGTCCAAAGAGACCCAGTACTTC. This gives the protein CASSLGSGGSKETQYF.